This TCR beta chain came from a study of blood T cell repertoires in COVID-19. Trimming at V came to 3 bases and at J to 6 bases, leaving 12 bases not matched to a gene. The CDR3 runs 16 residues. Per germline, CDR1 KGHSH and CDR2 LQKENI. Sequencing used immunoSEQ multiplex PCR; TCRdb keeps in-frame clones, though not all of them. The sample records 30,000 to 45,000 clones, about 85% being singletons. This TCR came from a man older than 75 with active or convalescent COVID-19. The chain is built from TRBV18 and TRBJ1-2; 8 bases map to TRBD1. The sample comprised peripheral blood. DNA of the CDR3: TGTGCCAGCTCACCGACCCAGCCGACAGGGGTAAATGGCTACACCTTC. It specifies CASSPTQPTGVNGYTF.